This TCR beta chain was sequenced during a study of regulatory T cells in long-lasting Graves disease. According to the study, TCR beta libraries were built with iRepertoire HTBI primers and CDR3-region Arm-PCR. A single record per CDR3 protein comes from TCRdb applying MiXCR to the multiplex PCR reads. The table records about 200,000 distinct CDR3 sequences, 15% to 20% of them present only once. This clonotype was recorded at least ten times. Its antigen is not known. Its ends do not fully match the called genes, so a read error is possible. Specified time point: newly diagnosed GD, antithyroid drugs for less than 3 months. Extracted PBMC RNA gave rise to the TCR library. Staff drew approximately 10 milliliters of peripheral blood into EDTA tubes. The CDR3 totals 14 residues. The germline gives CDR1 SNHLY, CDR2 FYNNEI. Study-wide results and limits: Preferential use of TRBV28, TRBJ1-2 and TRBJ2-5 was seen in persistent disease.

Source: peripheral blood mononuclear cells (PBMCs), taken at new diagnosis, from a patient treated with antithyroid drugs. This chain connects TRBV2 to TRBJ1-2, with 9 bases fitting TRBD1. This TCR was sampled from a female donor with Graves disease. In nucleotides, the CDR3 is TGCGCCAGCAGTCAGATGACAGGGGGAAATGGCTACACCTTC. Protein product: CASSQMTGGNGYTF.